This T cell receptor beta chain was sequenced for a study of long-term antiretroviral therapy in people with HIV. Study-level results: The study collected no data on ART adherence, viral resistance or therapy changes. Among HIV repertoires, CDR3 length ranges were narrower than those of controls.

The libraries were made with immunoSEQ v3.0 at survey level. For each individual sample, sequencing targeted roughly 40,000-50,000 T-cell genomes. Libraries were prepared by immunoSEQ multiplex PCR; TCRdb keeps only in-frame clonotypes and omits some of them. The repertoire holds tens of thousands of clones, with around 81% as singletons. Concerning this clone: Its target is unknown.

People in the study who had HIV all got their treatment in the United States. Germline values: CDR1 SGHRS, CDR2 YFSETQ. Trimming took 0 bases from V and 8 from J, leaving 14 bases between them. This CDR3 spans 15 amino acids. The TCR sequence derives from a young man with HIV. The sequences come from unsorted PBMCs, collected 1.5 years after starting antiretroviral therapy. The J gene is TRBJ1-4, the V gene TRBV5-1, with unresolved D. CDR3 sequence: CASSLAGGGGEKLFF. CDR3 nucleotides: TGCGCCAGCAGCTTGGCCGGTGGCGGAGGAGAAAAACTGTTTTTT.